Listed here are 16 T cell receptor beta chains from one sample, sequenced in a study of post-analysis software for immune sequencing data (dated by TCRdb to the mid-2010s). These receptors' antigens are unknown. Here is what the overall study found, with its caveats: Significantly higher frequencies in patients than in controls were found for roughly 5 TRBV segments, including TRBV5-6, TRBV5-1 and TRBV20-1.

Library generation was performed with PCR. The sequencer was an Illumina HiSeq 2500. To reduce PCR and sequencing biases, unique molecular identifiers were incorporated into the TCR beta cDNA libraries. In-frame beta chains were kept once TCRdb had trimmed the public reads at Q25 with fastp and called clones with MiXCR. CDR3 protein sequences are deduplicated, and each keeps its most common genes and DNA. The sample table records some 450,000 distinct CDR3 sequences; roughly 45% of these occur just once. Jointly, the top ten make up 9.5% to 13% of the sample. Source material: blood. The origin of the receptors is a girl aged 10-17 years with multiple sclerosis.

CDR3 coding DNA: TGTGCCATCCAACTGGGGGCGGGCAGCTACGAGCAGTACTTC. Amino acid sequence: CAIQLGAGSYEQYF. The rearrangement uses TRBV28 and TRBJ2-5, with D perhaps matching TRBD1 (6 bases). With the DNA end fitting TRBJ2-7 better, the J assignment may be wrong. The CDR3 is 14 amino acids. CDR1 MDHEN and CDR2 SYDVKM come from the germline V gene.

Only a few counts were recorded for this clonotype. V is TRBV7-3 and J is TRBJ2-5; D is unresolved. This CDR3 contains 13 residues. Germline assignment: CDR1 SGHTA and CDR2 FQGTGA. V dropped 1 base and J dropped 4 bases, with 7 bases sitting between them. CDR3 amino acids: CASSLNLGETQYF. CDR3 sequence (DNA): TGTGCCAGCAGCTTAAATTTAGGAGAGACCCAGTACTTC.

The chain joins TRBV9 to TRBJ2-3; D possibly corresponds to TRBD1 (6 bases). The CDR3 contains 16 residues. With 0 bases removed from V and 4 bases from J, the gap between germline ends came to 15 bases. Per germline, CDR1 SGDLS and CDR2 YYNGEE. This chain's CDR3 is CASSVGTGNFPDTQYF. The CDR3 DNA reads as TGTGCCAGCAGCGTAGGAACAGGGAATTTTCCAGATACGCAGTATTTT. The full variable domain, completed using reference TRBV9 and TRBJ2-3, is DSGVTQTPKHLITATGQRVTLRCSPRSGDLSVYWYQQSLDQGLQFLIQYYNGEERAKGNILERFSAQQFPDLHSELNLSSLELGDSALYFCASSVGTGNFPDTQYFGPGTRLTVL.

The chain has TRBV20-1 and TRBJ2-3; D possibly corresponds to TRBD2 (5 bases). Germline V CDR1 and CDR2: DFQATT, SNEGSKA (reference sequence). Deletions cut 6 bases from V and 4 bases from J, with 14 bases between. The CDR3 loop spans 13 amino acids. The CDR3 reads CSATIGVPDTQYF. The CDR3 region has the DNA TGCAGTGCCACTATCGGGGTCCCAGATACGCAGTATTTT.

This chain uses TRBV6-6 with TRBJ2-1; TRBD1 aligns across 8 bases. The CDR3 runs to 15 residues. The ends lost 3 bases at V and 7 bases at J; junction bases unmatched: 8. Germline V gene lookup returns CDR1 MNHNY and CDR2 SVGAGI (reference sequence). The DNA for the CDR3 is TGTGCCAGCAGTTATCCAGGACAGGGACGTAATGAGCAGTTCTTC. Encoded protein: CASSYPGQGRNEQFF.

V is TRBV20-1 and J is TRBJ2-4; 9 nucleotides agree with TRBD2. Germline V gene data show CDR1 as DFQATT and CDR2 as SNEGSKA (reference sequence). The CDR3 has 14 amino acids. Losses at the gene ends were 1 base for V and 10 bases for J; bases not matched to a gene: 8. CDR3 nucleotides: TGCAGTGCTAGAGCTTTAGCGGGGGCGGGGATTCAGTACTTC. Translated: CSARALAGAGIQYF.

J is TRBJ2-5 and V is TRBV7-2; 9 bases agree with TRBD2. The V segment lost 5 bases and the J segment 5 bases; nucleotides outside the gene matches: 9. This CDR3 is built from 15 residues. From germline, CDR1 is SGHTA and CDR2 FQGNSA. The DNA of the CDR3 is TGTGCCAGCAGCACGCCTAGCGGGACTAGGGAGACCCAGTACTTC. Translated, it gives CASSTPSGTRETQYF.

V usage is TRBV20-1 and J usage is TRBJ2-1; TRBD2 aligns across 10 bases. This CDR3 is built from 15 residues. Germline V gene lookup returns CDR1 DFQATT and CDR2 SNEGSKA (reference sequence). Trimming took 2 bases from V and 3 from J; bases not matched to a gene: 4. CDR3 in amino acids: CSARKAGGFYNEQFF. The CDR3 DNA is TGCAGTGCTAGAAAAGCGGGAGGGTTCTACAATGAGCAGTTCTTC.

This clonotype was observed a few times. The chain links TRBV5-1 to TRBJ1-2; D may be TRBD1 (5 bases). The CDR3 contains 14 residues. With 4 bases removed from V and 5 bases from J, the gap between germline ends came to 15 bases. CDR1 and CDR2 (germline): SGHRS, YFSETQ. The CDR3, as DNA: TGCGCCAGCAGCCCCGGGACGGTACCATATGGCTACACCTTC. Residues: CASSPGTVPYGYTF.

J is TRBJ2-3 and V is TRBV7-2; TRBD2 might be the D (6 bases). Germline V CDR1 and CDR2: SGHTA, FQGNSA. Between the trimmed V and J ends, which lost 1 base and 6 bases, there was a span of 20 bases. The CDR3 runs 17 residues. The CDR3: CASSLGLPGGDGDTQYF. In nucleotides, the CDR3 is TGTGCCAGCAGCTTAGGTCTCCCCGGCGGGGACGGGGATACGCAGTATTTT.

This clonotype was seen a few times. The rearrangement joins TRBV29-1 to TRBJ2-1; a weak D match, TRBD2 (6 bases). CDR3 length: 15 amino acids. In germline, CDR1 is SQVTM, CDR2 ANQGSEA. V was trimmed by 0 bases and J by 0 bases, leaving 9 bases between them. Written as DNA, the CDR3 is TGCAGCGTTGAAGATGGGGGGTTCTCCTACAATGAGCAGTTCTTC. It is translated as CSVEDGGFSYNEQFF.

This clonotype occurred a few times. This chain uses TRBV6-5 with TRBJ1-2; 7 positions match TRBD1. The V gene end was trimmed by 6 bases and the J gene end by 8 bases; junction bases not matched to a gene: 9. In germline, CDR1 is MNHEY, CDR2 SVGAGI. This CDR3 is 13 amino acids long. CDR3 in DNA: TGTGCCAGCAGCTACGGACAGGCGGCCGGCTACACCTTC. This gives the protein CASSYGQAAGYTF.

V and J are TRBV6-2 or TRBV6-3 and TRBJ1-2; 9 positions match TRBD1. This CDR3 has 16 residues. Losses at the gene ends were 0 bases for V and 3 bases for J; bases not matched to a gene: 5. The germline gives CDR1 MNHEY, CDR2 SVGEGT. CDR3 residues: CASSYSIRTGDYGYTF. CDR3 DNA: TGTGCCAGCAGTTACTCGATTCGGACAGGGGACTATGGCTACACCTTC.

The chain uses TRBV3-1 and TRBJ2-3; no reliable D call. V was clipped by 4 bases and J by 2 bases, with 7 bases between them. Germline V gene lookup returns CDR1 LGHDT and CDR2 YNNKEL (reference sequence). The CDR3 loop spans 13 amino acids. The CDR3 DNA reads as TGTGCCAGCAGCCCCGAACCCACAGATACGCAGTATTTT. Amino acid sequence: CASSPEPTDTQYF.

This chain links TRBV12-3 or TRBV12-4 with TRBJ2-7; D perhaps matches TRBD2 (5 bases). The CDR3 loop spans 13 amino acids. V was clipped by 2 bases and J by 12 bases, with 17 bases between them. The CDR3 nucleotides read TGTGCCAGCAGTTTAAACGAGAGGCGGGTTATGTACTTC. Translation gives CASSLNERRVMYF.

The chain combines TRBV12-3 or TRBV12-4 with TRBJ1-1; 7 nucleotides match TRBD1. CDR3 length: 12 amino acids. Trimming removed 6 bases from V and 6 bases from J; junction bases left unmatched: 4. This CDR3 reads CASRQGSAEAFF. The CDR3 coding sequence is TGTGCCAGCAGACAGGGGAGCGCTGAAGCTTTCTTT.